This TCR beta chain was documented in a study of blood T cell repertoires in COVID-19. Study at large: Whether acute or convalescent, the COVID-19 samples came from the United States, Italy and Spain. PBMCs, B-cell-depleted T cells, or T cells were the source of the cDNA or gDNA that made up the material.

Authors' processing steps: It was from reference gene primer amplification that nucleated cell counts were estimated. TCRdb's table, derived via immunoSEQ multiplex PCR, lists solely in-frame clones and lacks some. That table supplies the V and J calls and clone size; D and trimming were determined from the DNA. The repertoire holds 300,000 to 400,000 clones, 85% seen once, with around 7.2% in the top ten. Germline lookup yields CDR1 LGHDT and CDR2 YNNKEL (reference sequence). CDR3 size: 13 residues. The ends were cut back, 5 bases at V and 9 bases at J, with 14 bases in the middle. This receptor was identified in a human donor in a cohort sampled during active COVID-19. The chain uses TRBV3-1 (or the pseudogene TRBV3-2) and TRBJ1-5; D remains ambiguous. Sequencing was carried out using peripheral blood. This CDR3 is CASSRDDEGPQHF. Written as DNA, the CDR3 is TGTGCCAGCAGCAGAGACGACGAGGGGCCCCAGCATTTT.